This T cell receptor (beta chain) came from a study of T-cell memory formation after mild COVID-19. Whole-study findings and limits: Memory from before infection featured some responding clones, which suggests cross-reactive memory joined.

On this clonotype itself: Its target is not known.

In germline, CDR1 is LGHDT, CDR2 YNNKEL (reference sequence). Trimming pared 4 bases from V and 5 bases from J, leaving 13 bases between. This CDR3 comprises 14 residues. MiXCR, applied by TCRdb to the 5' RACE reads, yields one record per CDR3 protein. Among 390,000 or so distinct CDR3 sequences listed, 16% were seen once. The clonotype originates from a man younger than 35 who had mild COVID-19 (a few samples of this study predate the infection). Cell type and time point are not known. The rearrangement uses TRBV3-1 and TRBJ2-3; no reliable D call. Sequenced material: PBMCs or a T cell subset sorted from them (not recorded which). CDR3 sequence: CASSLPAVLDTQYF. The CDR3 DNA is TGTGCCAGCAGCCTTCCGGCCGTGTTAGATACGCAGTATTTT.